This passage covers 21 T cell receptor beta chains from one sample sequenced in a study of tumor and adjacent non-tumor tissue in lung cancer. No cell sorting was done before RNA was extracted from the tissue. More than 3 cm separated this lung sample from the edge of the tumor. The library came from three nested PCR rounds adapted from ARM-PCR protocols. From the multiplex PCR reads, TCRdb called clonotypes with MiXCR, one entry per CDR3 protein. In the table there are approximately 47,000 distinct CDR3 sequences, around 60% of which are singletons. The specimen sequenced was distant non-tumor lung tissue. The receptors stem from a woman in her sixties or seventies with non-small cell lung cancer.

A word on this clonotype: At one end the junction does not follow the germline gene, possibly because of a read error. The chain combines TRBV11-1 with TRBJ2-7; possibly TRBD2 for D (6 bases). The CDR3 sequence is 14 residues long. Germline assignment: CDR1 SGHAT and CDR2 FQDESV (reference sequence). CDR3 protein: CPSSFEAGRYKQYF. The CDR3 bases are TGTCCCAGCAGCTTCGAAGCGGGTCGGTACAAACAGTACTTC.

A word on this clonotype: The junction does not match germline at one end; this may be a read error. This chain links TRBV6-1 with TRBJ2-4; the match to TRBD2 covers 7 bases. CDR3 length: 15 residues. Germline CDR1 is MNHNS and CDR2 is SASEGT. This CDR3 is CASGEVFLAENIRYF. CDR3 bases: TGTGCCAGCGGTGAAGTTTTTCTAGCGGAAAACATTCGGTACTTC.

Points on this clonotype: One end of the junction does not line up with germline, which may come from a read error. The V gene is TRBV6-1, the J gene TRBJ2-3; 7 bases align to TRBD2. CDR1 and CDR2 (germline): MNHNS, SASEGT. The CDR3 totals 16 residues. The CDR3 DNA follows: TGTACCAGCAGTGAAACTAGCGAGAGACTTGAAGATACGCAGTATTTT. Translation gives CTSSETSERLEDTQYF.

This chain connects TRBV2 to TRBJ1-1, with unresolved D. Trimming stripped 8 bases from V and 1 base from J, with 11 bases between. Germline assignment: CDR1 SNHLY and CDR2 FYNNEI. This CDR3 is built from 13 residues. The CDR3 spells CASGVDGNTEAFF. CDR3 nucleotides: TGTGCCAGCGGGGTGGACGGGAACACTGAAGCTTTCTTT.

With regard to this clonotype: Germline and junction disagree at one end, which may indicate a read error. The rearrangement joins TRBV4-1 to TRBJ2-1, with unresolved D. The CDR3 totals 14 residues. Germline V lookup: CDR1 MGHRA, CDR2 YSYEKL. CDR3 in amino acids: CACRQDSNYNEQFF. The CDR3 DNA reads TGCGCCTGCAGGCAAGATTCGAACTACAATGAGCAGTTCTTC.

Details on this clonotype: One end of the junction is discordant with germline, which a read error may explain. This chain uses TRBV6-1 with TRBJ2-3; D tentatively reads TRBD1 or TRBD2 (5 bases each). This CDR3 comprises 16 residues. From germline, CDR1 is MNHNS and CDR2 SASEGT. For the CDR3, the DNA is TGTGCCAGCAGAAGGGCTAGCAGAGAACAGGCAGATGCGCAGTATTTT. The encoded protein is CASRRASREQADAQYF.

This clonotype is a singleton in its sample. A read error may produce the germline difference seen at one junction end. CDR3 loop: CASREASGRITGELFF. The CDR3 region has the DNA TGTGCCAGCAGGGAAGCTAGCGGGAGAATTACCGGGGAGCTGTTTTTT. The gene calls are TRBV6-1 and TRBJ2-2, with 10 bases aligning to TRBD2. Germline CDR1 and CDR2: MNHNS and SASEGT. This CDR3 region has 16 residues.

V usage is TRBV7-9 and J usage is TRBJ2-1; D is unresolved. There are 15 residues in the CDR3. The ends were cut back, 3 bases at V and 10 bases at J, with 19 bases in the middle. Germline V CDR1 and CDR2: SEHNR, FQNEAQ (reference sequence). The CDR3 nucleotides read TGTGCCAGCAGCTTTTTATGCCCAGCTTTCAAAGAGCAGTTCTTC. The encoded protein is CASSFLCPAFKEQFF.

For this clonotype: A read error is possible here, since a much larger clone lies one base away. The chain links TRBV6-1 to TRBJ2-3; D is uncertain. This CDR3 region has 14 residues. Trimming removed 3 bases from V and 4 bases from J, with 11 bases in between. CDR1 and CDR2 (germline): MNHNS, SASEGT. CDR3 nucleotide sequence: TGTGCCAGCAGTGACTCCGGTTGGTCAGATACGCAGTATTTT. This encodes CASSDSGWSDTQYF.

This clonotype was picked up a small number of times. At one boundary the junction diverges from the germline segment, which might be a read error. The chain uses TRBV29-1 and TRBJ1-1; D not certain. CDR1 is SQVTM, CDR2 ANQGSEA, per germline. The CDR3 runs to 13 residues. The CDR3 nucleotides read TGCAGCGTTGAGGCGTCGGTGAGCACTGAGGCTTTCTTT. This codes for CSVEASVSTEAFF. The full variable domain, with the rest looked up from reference TRBV29-1 and TRBJ1-1, is SAVISQKPSRDICQRGTSLTIQCQVDSQVTMMFWYRQQPGQSLTLIATANQGSEATYESGFVIDKFPISRPNLTFSTLTVSNMSPEDSSIYLCSVEASVSTEAFFGQGTRLTVV.

This clonotype has a handful of counts. The rearrangement uses TRBV28 and TRBJ2-1, with unresolved D. With 4 bases removed from V and 0 bases from J, the gap between germline ends came to 13 bases. Germline values: CDR1 MDHEN, CDR2 SYDVKM. The CDR3 runs 16 residues. Here the CDR3 DNA reads TGTGCCAGCAGTTCAGCAGGCAGGCCCTCCTACAATGAGCAGTTCTTC. It translates to CASSSAGRPSYNEQFF.

Of note for this clonotype: Relative to the germline gene, one junction end is altered; a read error may explain this. As DNA, the CDR3 is TGTGCCGGCAGCTTACCGAAGGGGCGGGAGCGGACAGATACGCAGTATTTT. It encodes CAGSLPKGRERTDTQYF. The V gene is TRBV7-9, the J gene TRBJ2-3; 7 nucleotides match TRBD2. The CDR3 length is 17 residues. Looked up from germline, CDR1 is SEHNR and CDR2 is FQNEAQ (reference sequence).

Of note for this clonotype: A junction boundary mismatches the germline segment, possibly from a read error. V gene TRBV28 combines with J gene TRBJ1-5; 8 nucleotides match TRBD1. The length of the CDR3 is 16 residues. Germline V gene data show CDR1 as MDHEN and CDR2 as SYDVKM. This CDR3 reads CASRARSTGGGQPQRF. The CDR3 DNA follows: TGTGCCAGCAGAGCTCGTAGCACAGGGGGAGGTCAGCCCCAGCGTTTT. The full variable domain, rest sourced from reference TRBV28 and TRBJ1-5, is DVKVTQSSRYLVKRTGEKVFLECVQDMDHENMFWYRQDPGLGLRLIYFSYDVKMKEKGDIPEGYSVSREKKERFSLILESASTNQTSMYLCASRARSTGGGQPQRFGDGTRLSIL.

The rearrangement links TRBV4-1 to TRBJ2-1, with D unclear. In germline, CDR1 is MGHRA, CDR2 YSYEKL. The CDR3 is 14 amino acids. This chain's CDR3 is CVNSQDSNYNEQFF. DNA for the CDR3: TGCGTCAACAGCCAAGATTCGAACTACAATGAGCAGTTCTTC.

This clonotype has a count of ten or more. The V call is TRBV28, the J call TRBJ2-1, with TRBD2 matching 9 bases. CDR3 length: 16 amino acids. CDR1 MDHEN and CDR2 SYDVKM come from the germline V gene. The trim removed 5 bases at V and 0 bases at J, leaving 5 bases unmatched. This CDR3 is CASSGGGLASYNEQFF. The CDR3 DNA is TGTGCCAGCAGTGGTGGGGGACTAGCCTCCTACAATGAGCAGTTCTTC.

On this clonotype itself: A single base separates this from a much larger clone, so it may be a read error. CDR3 sequence reads: CASTGGQYTEAFF. The DNA of the CDR3 is TGTGCCAGCACGGGGGGGCAATACACTGAAGCTTTCTTT. This rearrangement joins TRBV13 to TRBJ1-1, with D tentatively TRBD1 (6 bases). This CDR3 spans 13 amino acids. Germline CDR1 PRHDT, CDR2 FYEKMQ (reference sequence). V lost 7 bases, J lost 3 bases, and 12 bases lay in between. Based on the CDR3 plus reference TRBV13 and TRBJ1-1, the full variable domain is AAGVIQSPRHLIKEKRETATLKCYPIPRHDTVYWYQQGPGQDPQFLISFYEKMQSDKGSIPDRFSAQQFSDYHSELNMSSLELGDSALYFCASTGGQYTEAFFGQGTRLTVV.

Points on this clonotype: The junction departs from the called germline gene at one end, perhaps through a read error. This sequence joins TRBV4-2 and TRBJ2-1, with 7 positions matching TRBD1. The CDR3 consists of 14 residues. Germline V lookup: CDR1 LGHNA, CDR2 YNFKEQ. The CDR3 is CACSQAVGGGEQFF. The CDR3 DNA is TGTGCCTGCAGCCAAGCCGTAGGGGGCGGGGAGCAGTTCTTC.

Concerning this clonotype: One junction end disagrees with the germline gene, perhaps due to a read error. DNA for the CDR3: TGTACCAGCAGTTTAACCCCCTGGCATGGCTACACCTTC. Translation: CTSSLTPWHGYTF. This rearrangement joins TRBV12-3 or TRBV12-4 to TRBJ1-2; the D is unclear. There are 13 residues in the CDR3.

The CDR3 coding sequence is TGCGCCAGCAGTGATGAACTAACGGGCCACAAAAACATTCAGTACTTC. Protein sequence: CASSDELTGHKNIQYF. The chain links TRBV10-2 to TRBJ2-4; D is ambiguous. Trimming stripped 3 bases from V and 3 bases from J, with 15 bases between. The germline V gene has CDR1 WSHSY and CDR2 SAAADI. This CDR3 spans 16 amino acids.

Concerning this clonotype: The conserved final phenylalanine or tryptophan is absent from the CDR3, which likely points to a read error. The chain employs TRBV6-5 and TRBJ2-3; D remains ambiguous. This CDR3 has 18 amino acids. Germline CDR1 MNHEY, CDR2 SVGAGI. The CDR3 DNA sequence: TGTACCAGCAGTTACTCGATATTCGATGTAGAACCGAAGAATACGCAGTATTCT. Protein: CTSSYSIFDVEPKNTQYS.

Worth noting for this clonotype: Without the conserved terminal phenylalanine or tryptophan, this CDR3 likely stems from a read error. The chain has TRBV6-2 or TRBV6-3 and TRBJ2-7; 9 bases map to TRBD2. The junction had 6 bases not matched to a gene; V was cut back by 6 bases and J by 3 bases. The V gene's germline CDR1 is MNHEY and CDR2 SVGEGT. There are 14 residues in the CDR3. CDR3 sequence (DNA): TGTGCCAGCAGCCGGATTAGCGGGAGCTACGAGCAGTACCTC. This sequence encodes CASSRISGSYEQYL.